The 28 T cell receptor beta chains in this list originate from one sample, sequenced in a study of T-cell memory formation after mild COVID-19. TCRdb recomputed calls from the 5' RACE reads with MiXCR, one row per CDR3 protein. The sample lists around 300,000 distinct CDR3 sequences, about 13% seen once, with about 20% in the top ten. The sample was PBMCs or a T cell subset sorted from them (not recorded which). All receptors derive from a man between 18 and 29 years old who had mild COVID-19 (a few samples of this study predate the infection). Cell type and time point are not known.

This clonotype was detected many times. The J gene is TRBJ2-5, the V gene TRBV7-8, with D perhaps TRBD1 (5 bases). Looked up from germline, CDR1 is SGHVS and CDR2 is FQNEAQ. The CDR3 runs 16 residues. The V and J ends lost 0 bases and 5 bases respectively, with 16 bases between them. This chain's CDR3 is CASSLAIQGQRETQYF. CDR3 sequence (DNA): TGTGCCAGCAGCTTAGCGATCCAGGGCCAAAGGGAGACCCAGTACTTC.

The chain uses TRBV5-1 and TRBJ2-5, with D uncertain. This CDR3 has 15 amino acids. Germline V gives CDR1 SGHRS, CDR2 YFSETQ. Trimming pared 0 bases from V and 2 bases from J, leaving 11 bases between. The CDR3, as DNA: TGCGCCAGCAGCTTGGCCATGGCCGCACAAGAGACCCAGTACTTC. Translation gives CASSLAMAAQETQYF.

The table lists this clonotype with many counts. The chain couples TRBV6-6 to TRBJ2-3; 15 bases line up with TRBD2. The CDR3 is made up of 20 amino acids. Trimming at V came to 5 bases and at J to 2 bases, leaving 14 bases not matched to a gene. Germline CDR1 and CDR2: MNHNY and SVGAGI (reference sequence). The CDR3: CASSPGLAGGRGLYTDTQYF. CDR3 nucleotide sequence: TGTGCCAGCAGTCCGGGACTAGCGGGGGGCCGGGGCCTATACACAGATACGCAGTATTTT.

The chain links TRBV20-1 to TRBJ2-7, with TRBD1 matching 8 bases. In germline, CDR1 is DFQATT, CDR2 SNEGSKA (reference sequence). V dropped 0 bases and J dropped 6; count of bases not matched to a gene: 10. The CDR3 spans 15 residues. In nucleotides, the CDR3 is TGCAGTGCTAGAGATAAAAGTCAGGGGGCGCCCGAGCAGTACTTC. Translated: CSARDKSQGAPEQYF.

This clonotype turned up a few times. The genes are TRBV6-5 and TRBJ2-3; weak D call: TRBD1 (5 bases). Deletions cut 6 bases from V and 0 bases from J, with 16 bases between. The CDR3 has 16 amino acids. Per germline, CDR1 MNHEY and CDR2 SVGAGI. Here the CDR3 DNA reads TGTGCCAGCAGCCACTCAGGGTTACTGAGCACAGATACGCAGTATTTT. This codes for CASSHSGLLSTDTQYF.

This clonotype was picked up a small number of times. In nucleotides, the CDR3 is TGTGCCAGCAGCCTCATCAACGGGACACCCTATTTT. Translation: CASSLINGTPYF. This rearrangement joins TRBV7-2 to TRBJ2-3, with D possibly matching TRBD1 (6 bases). The V end lost 5 bases, the J end lost 15 bases, and 18 bases lay between the germline ends. CDR1 is SGHTA and CDR2 is FQGNSA in the germline V gene. The CDR3 extends over 12 amino acids.

This clonotype was observed many times. The chain employs TRBV5-1 and TRBJ2-2, with 9 bases identical to TRBD2. With V trimmed by 1 base and J by 2 bases, 6 bases remained unmatched. This CDR3 contains 17 residues. CDR1 is SGHRS, CDR2 YFSETQ, per germline. The CDR3 nucleotides are TGCGCCAGCAGCTTGTCGCTAGCGGGGTTCAACACCGGGGAGCTGTTTTTT. It specifies CASSLSLAGFNTGELFF.

The chain couples TRBV11-3 to TRBJ2-1; weak D call: TRBD2 (6 bases). The length of the CDR3 is 13 residues. V lost 2 bases and J lost 8, with 10 bases in between. The germline V gene encodes CDR1 SGHNT and CDR2 YENEEA. The CDR3 region is CASSLSRRDEQFF. Here the CDR3 DNA reads TGTGCCAGCAGCTTATCCCGGAGGGATGAGCAGTTCTTC.

This clonotype was detected many times. V is TRBV5-6 and J is TRBJ2-1, with unresolved D. Trimming shortened V by 0 bases and J by 8 bases, and 15 bases separated the two germline ends. Germline V gene data show CDR1 as SGHDT and CDR2 as YYEEEE. The CDR3 covers 15 residues. In nucleotides, the CDR3 is TGTGCCAGCAGCTTGGTCGTGGCTAATCGTCATGAGCAGTTCTTC. It is translated as CASSLVVANRHEQFF.

This clonotype occurred a few times. V gene TRBV27 combines with J gene TRBJ2-2; D may be TRBD1 or TRBD2 (6 bases each). There are 16 residues in the CDR3. Trimming shortened V by 6 bases and J by 0 bases, and 14 bases separated the two germline ends. Germline lookup yields CDR1 MNHEY and CDR2 SMNVEV (reference sequence). CDR3 protein: CASRRGTLANTGELFF. The CDR3, as DNA: TGTGCCAGCAGGCGCGGGACACTCGCGAACACCGGGGAGCTGTTTTTT.

This clonotype has more than one count but fewer than ten. The rearrangement joins TRBV7-9 to TRBJ1-4; D is uncertain. Between the trimmed V and J ends, which lost 1 base and 2 bases, there was a span of 8 bases. This CDR3 is 15 amino acids long. CDR1 and CDR2 (germline): SEHNR, FQNEAQ (reference sequence). DNA for the CDR3: TGTGCCAGCAGCTTAGGCCTGGGGACTAATGAAAAACTGTTTTTT. Translation: CASSLGLGTNEKLFF.

The genes are TRBV7-9 and TRBJ2-4; 7 bases match TRBD1. Germline V gives CDR1 SEHNR, CDR2 FQNEAQ (reference sequence). This CDR3 spans 14 amino acids. V lost 5 bases to trimming and J lost 2 bases; unmatched junction nucleotides: 3. The CDR3 nucleotides read TGTGCCAGCAGCGAAGGGGGCACCAAAAACATTCAGTACTTC. This codes for CASSEGGTKNIQYF.

This clonotype was found a few times. The V and J genes are TRBV12-3 or TRBV12-4 and TRBJ2-5; D unresolved. This CDR3 comprises 12 residues. V was cut by 8 bases and J by 1 base, with 8 bases left in between. The CDR3 coding sequence is TGTGCCAGCTTCACTTTCCAAGAGACCCAGTACTTC. As protein: CASFTFQETQYF.

This clonotype appeared once. V usage is TRBV2 and J usage is TRBJ2-4; weak D call: TRBD2 (6 bases). V was pared by 4 bases and J by 6 bases, with 16 bases between. CDR1 and CDR2 (germline): SNHLY, FYNNEI. There are 15 residues in the CDR3. CDR3 DNA: TGTGCCAGCAGTGTTGACCGGCAGGGAGGAAACATTCAGTACTTC. Its translation: CASSVDRQGGNIQYF.

For the CDR3, the DNA is TGCGCCAGCAGCCAAGATCCCTCTAGAGCAGATACGCAGTATTTT. Residues: CASSQDPSRADTQYF. This chain connects TRBV4-3 to TRBJ2-3, with D unresolved. Trimming removed 0 bases at V and 4 bases at J, with 11 bases between. Germline V gene data show CDR1 as LGHNA and CDR2 as YSLEER. CDR3 length: 15 residues.

This clonotype was observed a few times. The rearrangement links TRBV18 to TRBJ1-2; 8 bases are a match to TRBD1. Germline V gene data show CDR1 as KGHSH and CDR2 as LQKENI. CDR3 length: 14 residues. J lost 4 bases, V lost 6 bases, and 7 bases had no gene match. Written as DNA, the CDR3 is TGTGCCAGCTCTCCGGGACAGGAACTCTATGGCTACACCTTC. Amino acid sequence: CASSPGQELYGYTF.

This clonotype was counted at least ten times. The chain combines TRBV12-3 or TRBV12-4 with TRBJ1-2, with D perhaps TRBD1 (5 bases). This CDR3 has 13 amino acids. V lost 6 bases and J lost 7, with 15 bases in between. CDR3 nucleotide sequence: TGTGCCAGCAGCCCCTCTGACAGCTCTGGCTACACCTTC. It is translated as CASSPSDSSGYTF.

This chain uses TRBV5-1 with TRBJ2-7; 7 bases map to TRBD1. With 0 bases clipped from V and 7 bases from J, the junction kept 4 bases outside the gene matches. There are 13 residues in the CDR3. CDR1 is SGHRS and CDR2 is YFSETQ in the germline V gene. DNA of the CDR3: TGCGCCAGCAGCTTGGTAGGGGGCGTAGAGCAGTACGTC. Amino acids: CASSLVGGVEQYV.

For the CDR3, the DNA is TGCGCCAGCAGCCAACAGGGGGGTCAGCCCCAGCATTTT. Translation: CASSQQGGQPQHF. This chain links TRBV4-3 with TRBJ1-5, with TRBD1 matching over 7 bases. This CDR3 spans 13 amino acids. J lost 6 bases, V lost 2 bases, and 1 base had no gene match. Germline CDR1 and CDR2: LGHNA and YSLEER.

The chain combines TRBV6-5 with TRBJ2-1; TRBD2 matches 11 bases. Germline lookup yields CDR1 MNHEY and CDR2 SVGAGI. There are 16 residues in the CDR3. V trimming: 0 bases; J trimming: 8 bases; junction bases outside the gene matches: 6. The CDR3, as DNA: TGTGCCAGCAGTTACTCGGGTAGCGGGGGGGCCTATGAGCAGTTCTTC. Translation gives CASSYSGSGGAYEQFF.

This chain joins TRBV6-5 and TRBJ2-7; D uncertain. Germline CDR1 is MNHEY and CDR2 is SVGAGI. V was cut by 2 bases and J by 2 bases, with 13 bases left in between. This CDR3 is built from 15 residues. The CDR3 spells CASSYARAGAYEQYF. The CDR3 nucleotides read TGTGCCAGCAGTTACGCCAGAGCAGGCGCCTACGAGCAGTACTTC.

Many counts were recorded for this clonotype. V is TRBV5-1 and J is TRBJ2-3; 8 positions match TRBD1. Trimming took 4 bases from V and 4 from J; bases not matched to a gene: 5. This CDR3 has 14 amino acids. Germline CDR1 reads SGHRS; CDR2 reads YFSETQ. CDR3 sequence (DNA): TGCGCCAGCAGCCTCGGACAGGGCCCAGATACGCAGTATTTT. This codes for CASSLGQGPDTQYF.

This clonotype occurred many times. This chain connects TRBV9 to TRBJ2-7, with a possible D match to TRBD2 (6 bases). This CDR3 has 14 residues. Trimming took off 2 bases at V and 4 bases at J, with 13 bases between the two ends. CDR1 is SGDLS and CDR2 is YYNGEE in the germline V gene. The CDR3 nucleotides read TGTGCCAGCAGCGTTGGTGGAGGGACTTACGAGCAGTACTTC. Protein product: CASSVGGGTYEQYF. The full variable domain, in which reference TRBV9 and TRBJ2-7 provide the parts outside the CDR3, is DSGVTQTPKHLITATGQRVTLRCSPRSGDLSVYWYQQSLDQGLQFLIQYYNGEERAKGNILERFSAQQFPDLHSELNLSSLELGDSALYFCASSVGGGTYEQYFGPGTRLTVT.

Ten or more counts support this clonotype. The chain joins TRBV7-2 to TRBJ2-7, with TRBD1 identical over 7 bases. CDR1 and CDR2 from the germline V gene are SGHTA and FQGNSA. Trimming removed 1 base from V and 3 bases from J; junction bases left unmatched: 3. The CDR3 extends over 14 amino acids. The CDR3 region has the DNA TGTGCCAGCAGCTTAGGTCAGGGGGTCTACGAGCAGTACTTC. Its protein is CASSLGQGVYEQYF.

This clonotype came up a few times. The genes are TRBV18 and TRBJ2-2; maybe TRBD2 (5 bases). Germline V gene data show CDR1 as KGHSH and CDR2 as LQKENI. This CDR3 has 15 amino acids. V dropped 4 bases and J dropped 5 bases, with 14 bases sitting between them. In nucleotides, the CDR3 is TGTGCCAGCTCACAGTTTGGACGGGATACCGGGGAGCTGTTTTTT. This codes for CASSQFGRDTGELFF.

The rearrangement uses TRBV7-8 and TRBJ2-2; D might be TRBD1 (6 bases). Deletions cut 6 bases from V and 4 bases from J, with 12 bases between. This CDR3 is 14 amino acids long. Germline-derived CDR1 and CDR2 are SGHVS and FQNEAQ. CDR3: CASRLQGGTGELFF. CDR3 sequence (DNA): TGTGCCAGCAGATTACAGGGTGGCACCGGGGAGCTGTTTTTT.

In its sample, this clonotype was seen many times. The genes are TRBV7-2 and TRBJ2-3, with 8 bases lining up with TRBD2. V was pared by 1 base and J by 6 bases, with 3 bases of the junction left unmatched. The germline CDR1 and CDR2 sequences are SGHTA and FQGNSA. This CDR3 has 14 amino acids. In nucleotides, the CDR3 is TGTGCCAGCAGCTTAGTCGGCGGGGGGGATACGCAGTATTTT. This sequence encodes CASSLVGGGDTQYF.

This chain joins TRBV7-6 and TRBJ1-2; weak D call: TRBD1 (5 bases). The CDR3 consists of 13 residues. The V gene lost 4 bases and the J gene lost 8 bases, with 14 bases spanning the gap. Germline CDR1 and CDR2: SGHVS and FNYEAQ. CDR3 loop: CASSSTGSGGYTF. The CDR3, as DNA: TGTGCCAGCAGCTCCACAGGTTCTGGCGGCTACACCTTC. Variable domain in full (rest from reference TRBV7-6 and TRBJ1-2): GAGVSQSPRYKVTKRGQDVALRCDPISGHVSLYWYRQALGQGPEFLTYFNYEAQQDKSGLPNDRFSAERPEGSISTLTIQRTEQRDSAMYRCASSSTGSGGYTFGSGTRLTVV.